This T cell receptor beta chain was documented in a study of shared clonotypes between healthy human individuals (dated by TCRdb to 2019 to 2021). The study in broad terms: A couple of women and a few men aged 18 to 49 years were included in the cohort. Per donor, three plates each were used for CD4 naive and CD4 memory, two for CD8 naive, and one for CD8 memory. To estimate repertoire size and how much clonotype sharing occurs between individuals, the study deeply sequenced the blood TCR repertoires of roughly 5 healthy adults. Libraries were prepared and TCR repertoires were sequenced by different laboratories using diverse techniques, in order to increase sequencing depth and limit assay-specific biases. Leukapheresis yielded between about 0.85 and 9.5 billion PBMCs per donor.

V gives up 2 bases and J gives up 0 bases, and the segment between their germline ends measures 2 bases. CDR1 and CDR2, per the germline V gene, are MDHEN and SYDVKM. The CDR3 covers 14 residues, taking in both the cysteine and the phenylalanine. Only the CDR3 part of the read is kept: 42 bases, read in frame from the first base. Note on this clone: It lacks a known antigen. No base quality information exists; no much larger clone differs at one position.

Healthy HIV-negative adults with no recently reported acute infections or vaccinations were included as donors. Only Caucasian adults living in Nashville, Tennessee, USA were represented among the donors. Magnetic negative selection was used to enrich CD4+ T cells, after which naive cells were positively selected on CD45RA and the negative fraction became the memory subset. After blood collection by leukapheresis, PBMCs were isolated using Ficoll-Histopaque density gradient centrifugation and then cryopreserved in the vapor phase of liquid nitrogen. Analytical flow cytometry was used to check the purity and quantity of every magnetically sorted T cell population. Genomic DNA was isolated from every sorted fraction and measured by UV absorbance on a Nanodrop 2000c. Broader findings and caveats from the paper: Clonotypes shared by all four sorted-subset donors showed higher generation probabilities than non-shared clonotypes. Based on pairwise subsampling, the degree of clonotype sharing among donors was expected to be affected by sequencing depth. The small number of donors limited the genetic and exposure-history diversity represented. When several donors were compared, the shared fraction of clonotypes was 5% to 6.5% for naive CD4, around 4% for naive CD8, more than 2% for memory CD4, and less than 0.5% for memory CD8. Naive subsets generally had larger estimated clonotype richness than memory subsets. Incomplete sequencing was indicated by rarefaction of sorted-subset datasets, despite the large sequencing depth. Sampling was restricted to blood, and TCR repertoires in tissues likely differ from the TCR repertoires found in blood.

TCR CDR3 regions were amplified from genomic DNA by multiplex PCR using the deep immunoSEQ assay. Extracted genomic DNA from each cell subset was distributed evenly across all wells of several immunoSEQ 96-well plates, and each plate was treated as a replicate. For sorted subsets, approximately 190 ng genomic DNA, equal to 30,000 or so T cell genomes, was loaded into each replicate PCR. Purified libraries were quantified with a Qubit 3.0 fluorometer, sized on a Bioanalyzer 2100, and re-quantified with the KAPA Library Quantification kit. Every immunoSEQ 96-well plate was sequenced on a dedicated single-read 150-cycle Illumina NextSeq 550 flow cell. From the authors' description of their analysis: Because only junctional sequences without quality scores were contained in the immunoSEQ output, filtering matching that applied to full-length reads could not be performed. To assign V/J genes and CDR3, sequences were annotated against IMGT germline references using PyIR, a Python wrapper for IgBLAST v1.9. Reads with weak V/J assignments (E-value above 1e-6), missing CDR3, stop codons, out-of-frame junctions, or ambiguous translated residues were removed. A V3J clonotype was defined by an identical inferred V gene, J gene, and CDR3 amino acid sequence. Percentage overlap between repertoires was computed as shared unique clonotypes divided by the size of the smaller repertoire. Richness of each repertoire was evaluated using RTK rarefaction, the Chao1 estimator, and Recon v2.1 estimates of unobserved clonotypes. OLGA was used to compute generation probabilities for all TCRbeta clonotypes that the gDNA method yielded from several donors. Here the immuneACCESS table is served through TCRdb, limited to in-frame sequences with V and J called. Missing clones are a known gap in these copies; in checked studies unresolved V genes cover under half, and the rest lacks a known reason. V and J calls and clone size are copied from that table; D and trimming were computed from the DNA. For this sample there are approximately 2.1 million clones; approximately 95% appear just once. The top ten hold approximately 0.4% of the sample.

The rearranged chain carries TRBV28 and TRBJ2-6; confidence is insufficient to name the D gene. The source of this sequence is a man between 18 and 35 years old in good health. Some clones in this sample may be carry-over from other donors' samples. Sequencing was carried out using naive CD4+ T cells from PBMCs. The cell subset or site label for this specimen denotes: CD45RA+ positively selected. The CDR3 is CASSLISGANVLTF. The DNA reads as follows: TGTGCCAGCAGTTTAATCTCTGGGGCCAACGTCCTGACTTTC.